The 10 T cell receptor beta chains below all came from one sample that was sequenced in a study of CD8+CD57+ T cells in acquired aplastic anemia. An expansion of CD8+CD57+ cells by flow cytometry had been shown in patients chosen for sequencing. Genomic DNA templated the TCR beta VDJ and CDR3 profiling. TCRdb itself ran the reads through MiXCR, one entry per CDR3 protein. The data show under 200,000 distinct CDR3 sequences, about 45% seen once. Sequenced: sorted CD4+, CD8+, or CD8+CD57+ T cells (not recorded which) from PBMCs. Receptors originate from a human donor with aplastic anemia.

In its sample, this clonotype was seen many times. The J gene is TRBJ2-1, the V gene TRBV24-1, with D possibly matching TRBD2 (6 bases). The CDR3 has 15 amino acids. Trimming cost V 5 bases and J 0 bases, with 10 bases left between them. CDR1 is KGHDR, CDR2 SFDVKD, per germline. The CDR3 DNA sequence: TGTGCCACCAGTGGGGACTGGAGCTCCTACAATGAGCAGTTCTTC. Its translation: CATSGDWSSYNEQFF.

Details on this clonotype: Relative to the germline gene, one junction end is altered; a read error may explain this. The J gene is TRBJ1-1, the V gene TRBV10-3, with TRBD1 as a possible D gene (6 bases). There are 15 residues in the CDR3. CDR1 and CDR2 (germline): ENHRY, SYGVKD. The CDR3 bases are TGTGCCATCAGTGAGACAGGGTCCTTGAGTACTGAAGCTTCCTTT. It translates to CAISETGSLSTEASF.

As to this clonotype: The junction departs from germline at one end; a sequencing error may be responsible. The chain couples TRBV7-9 to TRBJ1-1; no definite D call. This CDR3 region has 12 residues. In germline, CDR1 is SEHNR, CDR2 FQNEAQ (reference sequence). CDR3 sequence reads: CASRLEGAEAFF. CDR3 sequence (DNA): TGTGCCAGCAGGTTAGAGGGCGCTGAAGCTTTCTTT. The full variable domain, with the rest looked up from reference TRBV7-9 and TRBJ1-1, is DTGVSQNPRHKITKRGQNVTFRCDPISEHNRLYWYRQTLGQGPEFLTYFQNEAQLEKSRLLSDRFSAERPKGSFSTLEIQRTEQGDSAMYLCASRLEGAEAFFGQGTRLTVV.

The chain carries TRBV9 and TRBJ1-1; D gene ambiguous. The V and J ends lost 3 bases and 8 bases respectively, with 8 bases between them. Germline lookup yields CDR1 SGDLS and CDR2 YYNGEE. This CDR3 has 11 residues. CDR3 sequence: CASSAVTEAFF. The CDR3 region has the DNA TGTGCCAGCAGCGCCGTGACGGAAGCTTTCTTT.

This clonotype was seen ten or more times. The chain couples TRBV7-2 to TRBJ2-2, with TRBD1 as a possible D gene (6 bases). CDR3 length equals 14 residues. Germline V gene sequence: CDR1 SGHTA, CDR2 FQGNSA. V shed 1 base and J shed 4 bases, with 7 bases lying between them. The CDR3 protein is CASSLDRVTGELFF. For the CDR3, the DNA is TGTGCCAGCAGCTTAGACAGGGTCACCGGGGAGCTGTTTTTT.

The chain combines TRBV15 with TRBJ2-3; 8 positions agree with TRBD2. The germline CDR1 and CDR2 sequences are LNHNV and YYDKDF (reference sequence). The CDR3 contains 16 residues. The V gene end was trimmed by 0 bases and the J gene end by 6 bases; junction bases not matched to a gene: 8. CDR3 loop: CATSRDEAGARDTQYF. The DNA for the CDR3 is TGTGCCACCAGCAGAGATGAAGCGGGGGCCAGGGATACGCAGTATTTT. The full variable domain, in which reference TRBV15 and TRBJ2-3 provide the parts outside the CDR3, is DAMVIQNPRYQVTQFGKPVTLSCSQTLNHNVMYWYQQKSSQAPKLLFHYYDKDFNNEADTPDNFQSRRPNTSFCFLDIRSPGLGDTAMYLCATSRDEAGARDTQYFGPGTRLTVL.

This rearrangement joins TRBV19 to TRBJ1-5; no firm D call. CDR3 length equals 12 residues. The germline V gene has CDR1 LNHDA and CDR2 SQIVND (reference sequence). V dropped 3 bases and J dropped 5 bases, with 5 bases sitting between them. The CDR3: CASSMRDQPQHF. The CDR3 DNA sequence: TGTGCCAGTAGTATGAGGGATCAGCCCCAGCATTTT. The full variable domain, in which reference TRBV19 and TRBJ1-5 provide the parts outside the CDR3, is DGGITQSPKYLFRKEGQNVTLSCEQNLNHDAMYWYRQDPGQGLRLIYYSQIVNDFQKGDIAEGYSVSREKKESFPLTVTSAQKNPTAFYLCASSMRDQPQHFGDGTRLSIL.

V gene TRBV9 combines with J gene TRBJ1-6; 8 bases match TRBD1. The J segment lost 8 bases and the V segment lost 0 bases, leaving 1 base of the junction unmatched. From germline, CDR1 is SGDLS and CDR2 YYNGEE. This CDR3 comprises 14 residues. The DNA for the CDR3 is TGTGCCAGCAGCGTAGCAGGGGGCGATTCACCCCTCCACTTT. As protein: CASSVAGGDSPLHF. Combining the CDR3 with reference TRBV9 and TRBJ1-6 gives the whole variable domain DSGVTQTPKHLITATGQRVTLRCSPRSGDLSVYWYQQSLDQGLQFLIQYYNGEERAKGNILERFSAQQFPDLHSELNLSSLELGDSALYFCASSVAGGDSPLHFGNGTRLTVT.

This clonotype has a count of ten or more. V and J are TRBV6-1 and TRBJ1-2; D is uncertain. The V gene lost 8 bases and the J gene lost 2 bases, with 12 bases spanning the gap. CDR1 MNHNS and CDR2 SASEGT come from the germline V gene. There are 13 residues in the CDR3. In DNA form, the CDR3 reads TGTGCCAGCGGAGGAGTCGCCAACTATGGCTACACCTTC. This codes for CASGGVANYGYTF.

The J gene is TRBJ2-3, the V gene TRBV3-1; 10 bases fit TRBD2. The CDR3 spans 16 residues. Germline V lookup: CDR1 LGHDT, CDR2 YNNKEL (reference sequence). Trimming took 4 bases from V and 2 from J; bases not matched to a gene: 6. The CDR3 sequence is CASSRAGLADTDTQYF. The CDR3 DNA sequence: TGTGCCAGCAGCCGAGCAGGACTAGCGGACACAGATACGCAGTATTTT.